A selection of T cell receptor beta chains follows, all from one sample in a study of T cells in Graves' hyperthyroidism and ophthalmopathy. TCRdb fed the multiplex PCR reads into MiXCR, producing one record per CDR3 protein. This table has about 740,000 distinct CDR3 sequences, 14% appearing once. The material sequenced was blood. The receptors come from a woman aged 18-29 years with Graves' hyperthyroidism. Each CDR3 is given with its conserved first and last residue. Each record gives: clone size, J gene, D gene, V gene, CDR3 DNA, CDR3 protein. D genes are given only for firm matches. Clone sizes are given selectively: once, few, many, or a class where the clone is expanded.

abundance: .
j_gene: TRBJ2-3
d_gene: .
v_gene: TRBV7-3
CDR3nt: TGTGCCAGCAGTCCCGACCCCGCACACACAGATACGCAGTATTTT
CDR3aa: CASSPDPAHTDTQYF

abundance: few
j_gene: TRBJ2-7
d_gene: TRBD2
v_gene: TRBV27
CDR3nt: TGTGCCAGCAGTCACTCTAGCGGGAGCTTCGGGCAGTACTTC
CDR3aa: CASSHSSGSFGQYF

abundance: .
j_gene: TRBJ1-3
d_gene: .
v_gene: TRBV6-2/TRBV6-3
CDR3nt: TGTGCCAGCAGCGCCTACGGAAACACCATATATTTT
CDR3aa: CASSAYGNTIYF

abundance: many
j_gene: TRBJ2-3
d_gene: TRBD1
v_gene: TRBV20-1
CDR3nt: TGCAGTGCTAGGAGACAGGGAACGACGACAGATACGCAGTATTTT
CDR3aa: CSARRQGTTTDTQYF

abundance: .
j_gene: TRBJ2-5
d_gene: TRBD2
v_gene: TRBV19
CDR3nt: TGTGCCAGTAGTATAGATCCGGGAGGACCAGGGGAGACCCAGTACTTC
CDR3aa: CASSIDPGGPGETQYF

abundance: many
j_gene: TRBJ1-1
d_gene: .
v_gene: TRBV4-3
CDR3nt: TGCGCCAGCAGCCGAGGGACAAAAAACACTGAAGCTTTCTTT
CDR3aa: CASSRGTKNTEAFF

abundance: few
j_gene: TRBJ2-5
d_gene: .
v_gene: TRBV2
CDR3nt: TGTGCCAGCAGTGTAGACGAGCTGGGGACCCAGTACTTC
CDR3aa: CASSVDELGTQYF

abundance: .
j_gene: TRBJ2-7
d_gene: .
v_gene: TRBV11-2
CDR3nt: TGTGCCAGCAGCTTCGGAGCGCTCGAGCAGTACTTC
CDR3aa: CASSFGALEQYF

abundance: few
j_gene: TRBJ2-1
d_gene: .
v_gene: TRBV4-1
CDR3nt: TGCGCCAGCAGCACAAGGGCAAGCGGAGGCGCATACAATGAGCAGTTCTTC
CDR3aa: CASSTRASGGAYNEQFF

abundance: .
j_gene: TRBJ2-7
d_gene: TRBD1
v_gene: TRBV30
CDR3nt: TGTGCCTGGAGTTGGACAGGGAGCCACGAGCAGTACTTC
CDR3aa: CAWSWTGSHEQYF

abundance: few
j_gene: TRBJ2-1
d_gene: .
v_gene: TRBV19
CDR3nt: TGTGCCAGTAGTGGTGGGCCCGTAGCCAATGAGCAGTTCTTC
CDR3aa: CASSGGPVANEQFF

abundance: .
j_gene: TRBJ1-5
d_gene: TRBD1
v_gene: TRBV6-1
CDR3nt: TGTGCCAGCACCCCGGGACAGGGCTATCAGCCCCAGCATTTT
CDR3aa: CASTPGQGYQPQHF

abundance: many
j_gene: TRBJ2-2
d_gene: .
v_gene: TRBV30
CDR3nt: TGTGCCTGGGACCCGGGACTTCCAAACACCGGGGAGCTGTTTTTT
CDR3aa: CAWDPGLPNTGELFF

abundance: .
j_gene: TRBJ2-5
d_gene: .
v_gene: TRBV19
CDR3nt: TGTGCCAGTAGTTTCCGTGCCGACGAGACCCAGTACTTC
CDR3aa: CASSFRADETQYF

abundance: many
j_gene: TRBJ2-7
d_gene: .
v_gene: TRBV3-1
CDR3nt: TGTGCCAGCAGCTCCCGACTAGTTGACTCCTACGAGCAGTACTTC
CDR3aa: CASSSRLVDSYEQYF

abundance: .
j_gene: TRBJ2-7
d_gene: .
v_gene: TRBV7-8
CDR3nt: TGTGCCAGCAGCTTGGGGACGCAGAGCTCCTACGAGCAGTACTTC
CDR3aa: CASSLGTQSSYEQYF

abundance: many
j_gene: TRBJ1-2
d_gene: TRBD1
v_gene: TRBV5-1
CDR3nt: TGCGCCAGCAGCTTGGCCCTCGGGACAGCCTATGGCTACACCTTC
CDR3aa: CASSLALGTAYGYTF

abundance: .
j_gene: TRBJ2-1
d_gene: .
v_gene: TRBV6-2/TRBV6-3
CDR3nt: TGTGCCAGCAGCAACCGACTAGGCGAGCAGTTCTTC
CDR3aa: CASSNRLGEQFF

abundance: few
j_gene: TRBJ2-5
d_gene: TRBD2
v_gene: TRBV2
CDR3nt: TGTGCCAGCAGTTACTCAGCGGGAATGGAGACCCAGTACTTC
CDR3aa: CASSYSAGMETQYF

abundance: .
j_gene: TRBJ1-1
d_gene: .
v_gene: TRBV4-3
CDR3nt: TGCGCCAGCAGCCAGAACAAGGGGCTCCCTGAAGCTTTCTTT
CDR3aa: CASSQNKGLPEAFF

abundance: few
j_gene: TRBJ2-1
d_gene: TRBD2
v_gene: TRBV29-1
CDR3nt: TGCAGCGCTGAGGGGGTGGGGGGATTAGCGGGAGTAGAGGTTGAGCAGTTCTTC
CDR3aa: CSAEGVGGLAGVEVEQFF

abundance: .
j_gene: TRBJ2-3
d_gene: .
v_gene: TRBV27
CDR3nt: TGTGCCAGCAGACGGACCACAGATACGCAGTATTTT
CDR3aa: CASRRTTDTQYF

abundance: many
j_gene: TRBJ1-2
d_gene: .
v_gene: TRBV4-1
CDR3nt: TGCGCCAGCAGCCAAGGGCGGGCAGGGAACTATGGCTACACCTTC
CDR3aa: CASSQGRAGNYGYTF

abundance: many
j_gene: TRBJ2-7
d_gene: TRBD1
v_gene: TRBV7-2
CDR3nt: TGTGCCAGCAGCAAGGGGGCGGGCCCCTCCTACGAGCAGTACTTC
CDR3aa: CASSKGAGPSYEQYF

abundance: many
j_gene: TRBJ2-7
d_gene: TRBD1
v_gene: TRBV2
CDR3nt: TGTGCCAGCAGCCTACTCCAGGGGGACGAGCAGTACTTC
CDR3aa: CASSLLQGDEQYF

abundance: .
j_gene: TRBJ2-7
d_gene: .
v_gene: TRBV10-1
CDR3nt: TGCGCCAGCAGTGCCGGATTCGGCCCCTACGAGCAGTACTTC
CDR3aa: CASSAGFGPYEQYF

abundance: .
j_gene: TRBJ1-1
d_gene: .
v_gene: TRBV20-1
CDR3nt: TGCAGTGCTCCCATAGACAGCGAGGAACGGAACACTGAAGCTTTCTTT
CDR3aa: CSAPIDSEERNTEAFF

abundance: many
j_gene: TRBJ1-5
d_gene: .
v_gene: TRBV6-1
CDR3nt: TGTGCCAGCAACCCCCGCGGGGGTGGGGATCAGCCCCAGCATTTT
CDR3aa: CASNPRGGGDQPQHF

abundance: many
j_gene: TRBJ2-7
d_gene: TRBD1
v_gene: TRBV11-1
CDR3nt: TGTGCCAGCAGTGGGGACAGACGTTACTACGAGCAGTACTTC
CDR3aa: CASSGDRRYYEQYF

abundance: .
j_gene: TRBJ2-1
d_gene: .
v_gene: TRBV20-1
CDR3nt: TGCAGTGCTAGGAAAGACGGGAGAGGGAATGAGCAGTTCTTC
CDR3aa: CSARKDGRGNEQFF

abundance: .
j_gene: TRBJ2-1
d_gene: TRBD2
v_gene: TRBV11-2
CDR3nt: TGTGCCAGCAGCCTAGGGACTAGCGGGAGGAGGGGCAATGAGCAGTTCTTC
CDR3aa: CASSLGTSGRRGNEQFF

abundance: few
j_gene: TRBJ1-4
d_gene: TRBD1
v_gene: TRBV7-9
CDR3nt: TGTGCCAGCAGCTTCCGACGACAGGGGTTTAATGAAAAACTGTTTTTT
CDR3aa: CASSFRRQGFNEKLFF

abundance: few
j_gene: TRBJ2-7
d_gene: .
v_gene: TRBV9
CDR3nt: TGTGCCAGCAGCGCACCCGACGAGGACCCCTACGAGCAGTACTTC
CDR3aa: CASSAPDEDPYEQYF

abundance: few
j_gene: TRBJ2-7
d_gene: TRBD1
v_gene: TRBV6-5
CDR3nt: TGTGCCAGCAGTTACTCGGACAGGGGAGGCTACGAGCAGTACTTC
CDR3aa: CASSYSDRGGYEQYF

abundance: few
j_gene: TRBJ2-1
d_gene: .
v_gene: TRBV7-9
CDR3nt: TGTGCCAGCAGCCCGTCCGTCACTTCATTCTCGGATGAGCAGTTCTTC
CDR3aa: CASSPSVTSFSDEQFF

abundance: many
j_gene: TRBJ2-1
d_gene: .
v_gene: TRBV2
CDR3nt: TGTGCCAGCAGCAACTACAATGAGCAGTTCTTC
CDR3aa: CASSNYNEQFF

abundance: many
j_gene: TRBJ1-2
d_gene: TRBD1
v_gene: TRBV9
CDR3nt: TGTGCCAGCAGCGTAGGAGGTGGAATTCCCAGGGGGATCTATGGCTACACCTTC
CDR3aa: CASSVGGGIPRGIYGYTF